This TCR beta chain stems from a study of blood T cell repertoires in COVID-19. Study information: Samples came from the United States, Italy and Spain, spanning acute and convalescent COVID-19. In each case, the material was cDNA or gDNA derived from T cells, B-cell-depleted T cells, or PBMCs.

Original processing notes: By means of reference gene primer amplification, nucleated cell counts were estimated. Clones were read by immunoSEQ multiplex PCR, and TCRdb kept only the in-frame ones, dropping some. V and J calls and clone size are copied from that table; D and trimming were computed from the DNA. The sample has 95,000 to 150,000 clones, just under 80% seen once; the top ten hold 16%. CDR1 is SGHTA, CDR2 FQGTGA, per germline. The CDR3 extends over 14 amino acids. Trimming removed 2 bases from V and 10 bases from J, with 12 bases in between. The sequenced sample consisted of peripheral blood. This TCR derives from a man aged 55 to 70 with active or convalescent COVID-19. This rearrangement joins TRBV7-3 to TRBJ1-6; D remains ambiguous. This chain's CDR3 is CASSLQAVGSPLHF. CDR3 sequence (DNA): TGTGCCAGCAGCTTACAGGCTGTAGGATCACCCCTCCACTTT. Using reference TRBV7-3 and TRBJ1-6 for the parts outside the CDR3, the full variable domain is GAGVSQTPSNKVTEKGKYVELRCDPISGHTALYWYRQSLGQGPEFLIYFQGTGAADDSGLPNDRFFAVRPEGSVSTLKIQRTERGDSAVYLCASSLQAVGSPLHFGNGTRLTVT.